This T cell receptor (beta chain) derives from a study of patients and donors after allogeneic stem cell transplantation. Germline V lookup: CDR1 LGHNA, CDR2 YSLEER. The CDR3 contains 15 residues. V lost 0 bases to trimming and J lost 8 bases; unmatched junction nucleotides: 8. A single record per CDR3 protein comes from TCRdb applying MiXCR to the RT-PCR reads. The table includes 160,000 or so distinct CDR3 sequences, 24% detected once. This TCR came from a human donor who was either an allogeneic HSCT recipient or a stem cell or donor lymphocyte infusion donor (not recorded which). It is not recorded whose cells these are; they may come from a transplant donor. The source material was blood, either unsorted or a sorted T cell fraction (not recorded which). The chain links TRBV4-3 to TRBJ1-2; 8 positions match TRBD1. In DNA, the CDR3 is TGCGCCAGCAGCCAAGAACTCAGGGGGCTGCAGGGCTACACCTTC. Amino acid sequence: CASSQELRGLQGYTF.